A single sample gave rise to the 25 T cell receptor beta chains below, sequenced in a study of PD-1 blockade in classical Hodgkin lymphoma. Exposure to brentuximab vedotin varied, and each patient had relapsed following autologous stem cell transplantation. Here immunoSEQ multiplex PCR was the method, and the copy in TCRdb shows in-frame clones only, minus some. Of around 28,000 clones listed, around 78% are singletons. The sample consisted of peripheral blood mononuclear cells (PBMCs), taken before the second cycle of nivolumab. These receptors were taken from a human donor with classical Hodgkin lymphoma.

The rearrangement uses TRBV21-1 and TRBJ2-7; no DNA check was done on the table's D call, TRBD2. TRBV21-1 is noted as a pseudogene. This CDR3 is built from 20 residues. The CDR3 DNA is TGTGCCAGCAACCGGACAGTCGACCTTCCGGGACTACCTAGCTCCTACGAGCAGTACTTC. Its protein product is CASNRTVDLPGLPSSYEQYF.

The V gene is TRBV19, the J gene TRBJ2-3; D gene unclear. Germline lookup yields CDR1 LNHDA and CDR2 SQIVND (reference sequence). CDR3 size: 12 residues. The ends were cut back, 1 base at V and 5 bases at J, with 4 bases in the middle. The CDR3 sequence: CASSIGEDTQYF. CDR3 sequence (DNA): TGTGCCAGTAGTATAGGAGAAGATACGCAGTATTTT. The full variable domain, in which reference TRBV19 and TRBJ2-3 provide the parts outside the CDR3, is DGGITQSPKYLFRKEGQNVTLSCEQNLNHDAMYWYRQDPGQGLRLIYYSQIVNDFQKGDIAEGYSVSREKKESFPLTVTSAQKNPTAFYLCASSIGEDTQYFGPGTRLTVL.

The V gene is TRBV7-3, the J gene TRBJ2-2; 11 nucleotides align to TRBD2. The germline gives CDR1 SGHTA, CDR2 FQGTGA. The CDR3 is 15 amino acids. With V trimmed by 5 bases and J by 6 bases, 5 bases remained unmatched. The CDR3: CASSLLAGEAGELFF. The CDR3 DNA sequence: TGTGCCAGCAGCCTACTAGCGGGAGAGGCCGGGGAGCTGTTTTTT.

This clone showed up just once. The CDR3 sequence: CASGSAGGEKLFF. In nucleotides, the CDR3 is TGTGCTAGTGGTTCAGCTGGTGGCGAAAAACTGTTTTTT. The chain carries TRBV12-5 and TRBJ1-4; D is unclear. The germline CDR1 and CDR2 sequences are LGHNT and FRNRAP. Between the trimmed V and J ends, which lost 4 bases and 8 bases, there was a span of 11 bases. The CDR3 contains 13 residues.

The rearrangement links TRBV28 to TRBJ2-1, with 13 bases fitting TRBD2. The germline gives CDR1 MDHEN, CDR2 SYDVKM. This CDR3 comprises 18 residues. V shed 6 bases and J 0 bases; nucleotides not matched to a gene: 8. The DNA for the CDR3 is TGTGCCAGCAGGCGAGCCGGGACTAGCGGGATCTCCTACAATGAGCAGTTCTTC. Translation gives CASRRAGTSGISYNEQFF. Filled out from reference TRBV28 and TRBJ2-1, the complete variable domain reads DVKVTQSSRYLVKRTGEKVFLECVQDMDHENMFWYRQDPGLGLRLIYFSYDVKMKEKGDIPEGYSVSREKKERFSLILESASTNQTSMYLCASRRAGTSGISYNEQFFGPGTRLTVL.

This clone was observed once. J is TRBJ2-3 and V is TRBV7-2; D unclear. Germline V gene data show CDR1 as SGHTA and CDR2 as FQGNSA. The V gene lost 0 bases and the J gene lost 4 bases, with 8 bases spanning the gap. The CDR3 has 14 amino acids. This CDR3 reads CASSLATASDTQYF. CDR3 DNA sequence: TGTGCCAGCAGCTTAGCCACAGCATCAGATACGCAGTATTTT.

V usage is TRBV19 and J usage is TRBJ1-5, with no clear D. Trimming shortened V by 1 base and J by 0 bases, and 7 bases separated the two germline ends. Germline V gene lookup returns CDR1 LNHDA and CDR2 SQIVND (reference sequence). The CDR3 is made up of 15 amino acids. CDR3 DNA: TGTGCCAGTAGTATAGGAGCGTATAGCAATCAGCCCCAGCATTTT. It codes for CASSIGAYSNQPQHF. Looking up the rest from reference TRBV19 and TRBJ1-5 gives the full variable domain: DGGITQSPKYLFRKEGQNVTLSCEQNLNHDAMYWYRQDPGQGLRLIYYSQIVNDFQKGDIAEGYSVSREKKESFPLTVTSAQKNPTAFYLCASSIGAYSNQPQHFGDGTRLSIL.

The sample holds a few counts of this clone. This chain links TRBV2 with TRBJ1-1; perhaps TRBD1 as D (5 bases). Germline loops: CDR1 SNHLY, CDR2 FYNNEI. Trimming pared 8 bases from V and 0 bases from J, leaving 16 bases between. The CDR3 spans 15 residues. CDR3 amino acids: CASQPPGRMNTEAFF. DNA of the CDR3: TGTGCCAGCCAACCTCCGGGACGGATGAACACTGAAGCTTTCTTT.

This rearrangement joins TRBV10-1 to TRBJ1-1; D call uncertain. V lost 2 bases, J lost 8 bases, and 12 bases lay in between. The length of the CDR3 is 13 residues. Germline values: CDR1 WNHNN, CDR2 SYGVQD (reference sequence). CDR3 loop: CASSEAGGSEAFF. Here the CDR3 DNA reads TGCGCCAGCAGTGAGGCCGGAGGCAGCGAAGCTTTCTTT.

The sample holds one count of this clone. The chain is built from TRBV5-4 and TRBJ1-2; possibly TRBD1 for D (5 bases). Looked up from germline, CDR1 is SGHNT and CDR2 is YYREEE (reference sequence). V gave up 5 bases and J gave up 2 bases, with 10 bases separating them. The CDR3 has 13 amino acids. The CDR3 DNA follows: TGTGCCAGCAGTAGGGACGGAAACTATGGCTACACCTTC. This gives the protein CASSRDGNYGYTF.

The rearrangement joins TRBV5-8 to TRBJ1-3; D not resolved. Looked up from germline, CDR1 is SGHTS and CDR2 is YDEGEE. V lost 4 bases, J lost 3 bases, and 5 bases lay in between. The CDR3 loop spans 12 amino acids. The CDR3 is CASSRLGNTIYF. CDR3 DNA: TGTGCCAGCAGCCGTCTTGGAAACACCATATATTTT. Drawing the rest from reference TRBV5-8 and TRBJ1-3, the complete variable domain is EAGVTQSPTHLIKTRGQQATLRCSPISGHTSVYWYQQALGLGLQFLLWYDEGEERNRGNFPPRFSGRQFPNYSSELNVNALELEDSALYLCASSRLGNTIYFGEGSWLTVV.

The chain uses TRBV7-3 and TRBJ1-2, with 7 bases fitting TRBD1. V shed 8 bases and J 4 bases; nucleotides not matched to a gene: 7. This CDR3 region has 13 residues. CDR1 is SGHTA, CDR2 FQGTGA, per germline. DNA for the CDR3: TGTGCCAGCGGCCCGGGACAGCCCTATGGCTACACCTTC. Translation gives CASGPGQPYGYTF.

The genes are TRBV7-8 and TRBJ1-4; D is unclear. V was shortened by 5 bases and J by 4 bases, with 17 bases between the two germline ends. The CDR3 has 16 residues. Germline V gene lookup returns CDR1 SGHVS and CDR2 FQNEAQ. CDR3 residues: CASSQGPVASNEKLFF. The CDR3 region has the DNA TGTGCCAGCAGCCAAGGTCCCGTCGCCAGTAATGAAAAACTGTTTTTT.

The chain employs TRBV4-1 and TRBJ2-6; D is unresolved. V was shortened by 1 base and J by 7 bases, with 8 bases between the two germline ends. From germline, CDR1 is MGHRA and CDR2 YSYEKL. This CDR3 is built from 14 residues. The DNA of the CDR3 is TGCGCCAGCAGCCAAGGGATGGCAGCCAACGTCCTGACTTTC. Translated, it gives CASSQGMAANVLTF.

The chain couples TRBV6-1 to TRBJ2-7, with 11 bases identical to TRBD1. The length of the CDR3 is 15 residues. Trimming removed 6 bases from V and 0 bases from J; junction bases left unmatched: 4. Germline lookup yields CDR1 MNHNS and CDR2 SASEGT. DNA of the CDR3: TGTGCCAGCAGCGTCGGGACAGGGGGCTCCTACGAGCAGTACTTC. The encoded protein is CASSVGTGGSYEQYF.

The V call is TRBV28, the J call TRBJ2-7; D gene ambiguous. V gave up 6 bases and J gave up 4 bases, with 19 bases separating them. The CDR3 length is 15 residues. In germline, CDR1 is MDHEN, CDR2 SYDVKM. CDR3 region: CASRPGPHPNYEQYF. CDR3 sequence (DNA): TGTGCCAGCAGACCCGGTCCTCACCCCAATTACGAGCAGTACTTC.

This chain joins TRBV6-4 and TRBJ2-6; no reliable D call. V was pared by 0 bases and J by 1 base, with 4 bases between. This CDR3 comprises 15 residues. Germline CDR1 is MRHNA and CDR2 is SNTAGT. The CDR3 DNA follows: TGTGCCAGCAGTGACTCGAGGTCTGGGGCCAACGTCCTGACTTTC. This encodes CASSDSRSGANVLTF.

The chain couples TRBV9 to TRBJ1-2; D gene unclear. V gave up 0 bases and J gave up 5 bases, with 8 bases separating them. Per the germline V gene, CDR1 is SGDLS and CDR2 is YYNGEE. CDR3 size: 13 residues. CDR3 coding DNA: TGTGCCAGCAGCGTAGGGTCCGGTTATGGCTACACCTTC. Its translation is CASSVGSGYGYTF.

This rearrangement joins TRBV7-2 to TRBJ2-2, with D unresolved. Trimming took 3 bases from V and 5 from J, leaving 10 bases between them. The CDR3 loop spans 14 amino acids. The germline V gene encodes CDR1 SGHTA and CDR2 FQGNSA. CDR3 sequence reads: CASSFRPWTGELFF. CDR3 bases: TGTGCCAGCAGCTTTCGTCCGTGGACCGGGGAGCTGTTTTTT.

This clone was detected only once. J is TRBJ1-2 and V is TRBV6-4; 7 bases are a match to TRBD1. The J segment lost 0 bases and the V segment lost 7 bases, leaving 5 bases of the junction unmatched. This CDR3 has 14 amino acids. CDR1 is MRHNA and CDR2 is SNTAGT in the germline V gene. The CDR3 protein is CASKLDRANYGYTF. CDR3 DNA: TGTGCCAGCAAACTCGACAGGGCTAACTATGGCTACACCTTC.

This clone was counted between two and nine times. CDR3 protein: CASTKGGQGWGTAQHF. CDR3 DNA: TGTGCCAGCACCAAAGGGGGACAGGGCTGGGGTACGGCCCAGCATTTT. The chain links TRBV6-6 to TRBJ1-5; 9 nucleotides agree with TRBD1. The length of the CDR3 is 16 residues. Germline V CDR1 and CDR2: MNHNY, SVGAGI (reference sequence). Germline trimming cut 7 bases from V and 11 bases from J; bases unmatched to any gene: 18.

The chain links TRBV11-2 to TRBJ1-1; D uncertain. The CDR3 runs 14 residues. V was shortened by 2 bases and J by 2 bases, with 9 bases between the two germline ends. Germline V CDR1 and CDR2: SGHAT, FQNNGV. The CDR3 region has the DNA TGTGCCAGCAGCTTAATTGACGGTAACACTGAAGCTTTCTTT. Its protein is CASSLIDGNTEAFF.

The chain employs TRBV4-2 and TRBJ2-5; D not resolved. Per the germline V gene, CDR1 is LGHNA and CDR2 is YNFKEQ. The CDR3 length is 14 residues. Trimming stripped 0 bases from V and 5 bases from J, with 10 bases between. CDR3 nucleotides: TGTGCCAGCAGCCAAGAAGCTAGTGTGGAGACCCAGTACTTC. This translates into CASSQEASVETQYF.

This sequence joins TRBV6-6 and TRBJ2-3, with 12 bases that match TRBD2. The CDR3 loop spans 16 amino acids. Germline-derived CDR1 and CDR2 are MNHNY and SVGAGI (reference sequence). J gave up 2 bases and V 5 bases, and 5 bases lay outside the gene matches. CDR3 residues: CASSPLAGGPTDTQYF. The DNA of the CDR3 is TGTGCCAGCAGTCCACTAGCGGGGGGCCCCACAGATACGCAGTATTTT.

The chain uses TRBV11-2 and TRBJ2-5; 14 bases align to TRBD2. Trimming took 3 bases from V and 4 from J; bases not matched to a gene: 7. The CDR3 loop spans 17 amino acids. CDR1 and CDR2 (germline): SGHAT, FQNNGV. CDR3 region: CASSFRLAGGPGETQYF. CDR3 coding DNA: TGTGCCAGCAGCTTCAGACTAGCGGGGGGGCCGGGAGAGACCCAGTACTTC.